The text below deals with one T cell receptor (beta chain). Its cognate antigen is unknown. The data belong to a study of OX40 agonist ivuxolimab in advanced cancers. Study background: Mean age approximately 59 years, range about 23 to 80; roughly 80% male. The eligibility criteria allowed prior anti-PD-1, anti-PD-L1 or anti-CTLA-4 therapy, and about 40% had some. Findings of the study overall: More expanded clones were seen, on average, in CD8+ T cells than in CD4+. Those patients achieving a partial response at 0.1-3.0 mg/kg showed among the lowest clonal expansion.

Clones were read by immunoSEQ multiplex PCR, and TCRdb kept only the in-frame ones, dropping some. The sample gives about 82,000 clones, more than 85% of which show up once; roughly 2.1% is in the top ten. V shed 2 bases and J shed 2 bases, with 1 base lying between them. The CDR3 spans 12 residues. Germline V CDR1 and CDR2: MDHEN, SYDVKM. This sequence joins TRBV28 and TRBJ2-1; D is unclear. The clonotype originates from an adult with an advanced solid tumor such as melanoma, head and neck, liver or kidney cancer. Material: CD4+ or CD8+ T cells sorted from blood, obtained in a trial of the OX40 agonist ivuxolimab. The CDR3 region has the DNA TGTGCCAGCAGTTTAACCTACAATGAGCAGTTCTTC. Encoded protein: CASSLTYNEQFF.